This T cell receptor beta chain originates from a study of blood T cell repertoires in COVID-19. A single count supports this clone. CDR1 is ENHRY, CDR2 SYGVKD, per germline. The CDR3 consists of 14 residues. Trimming took off 6 bases at V and 1 base at J, with 12 bases between the two ends. Produced via immunoSEQ multiplex PCR; TCRdb's table is partial and in-frame only. The sample lists about 200,000 clones; 80% were seen once. The chain couples TRBV10-3 to TRBJ1-1; D ambiguous. This TCR was recovered from a woman in her seventies with acute or convalescent COVID-19. Sequencing was done on a sample of peripheral blood. CDR3 protein: CAIRMDLGNTEAFF. The CDR3, as DNA: TGTGCCATCAGAATGGACTTGGGGAACACTGAAGCTTTCTTT.